The next 23 T cell receptor beta chains were all read from a single sample in a study of cytomegalovirus exposure and HLA in healthy donors. Both 60 Vbeta primers and 13 Jbeta primers went into the PCR. Assay: immunoSEQ multiplex PCR; the TCRdb copy retains only in-frame clones and omits some. The sample totals more than 130,000 clones. Sequencing used PBMCs. Receptor source: a man aged 35-49 years in good health and CMV-seronegative.

CDR3 nucleotides: TGTGCCAGCTCAGACCGGGACATAAGCTCTGAAGCTTTCTTT. Residues: CASSDRDISSEAFF. The gene calls are TRBV2 and TRBJ1-1; possibly TRBD1 for D (6 bases). Germline V lookup: CDR1 SNHLY, CDR2 FYNNEI. The length of the CDR3 is 14 residues. V dropped 8 bases and J dropped 6 bases, with 19 bases sitting between them.

J is TRBJ1-4 and V is TRBV27; possible D gene TRBD1, 5 bases. Per germline, CDR1 MNHEY and CDR2 SMNVEV (reference sequence). V lost 2 bases to trimming and J lost 4 bases, with 11 bases between them. This CDR3 is built from 15 residues. As DNA, the CDR3 is TGTGCCAGCAGTTTAAAAGCAGGGTTTAATGAAAAACTGTTTTTT. Translating it yields CASSLKAGFNEKLFF. Full variable domain (remainder filled in from reference TRBV27 and TRBJ1-4): EAQVTQNPRYLITVTGKKLTVTCSQNMNHEYMSWYRQDPGLGLRQIYYSMNVEVTDKGDVPEGYKVSRKEKRNFPLILESPSPNQTSLYFCASSLKAGFNEKLFFGSGTQLSVL.

The rearrangement links TRBV7-8 to TRBJ1-2, with 7 bases aligning to TRBD1. V shed 5 bases, J shed 1 base, and the junction held 4 bases outside the gene matches. Per germline, CDR1 SGHVS and CDR2 FQNEAQ. The CDR3 contains 14 residues. CDR3 sequence (DNA): TGTGCCAGCAGCCCGGGGACAGTTAACTATGGCTACACCTTC. Translating it yields CASSPGTVNYGYTF.

The chain is built from TRBV7-2 and TRBJ2-7; 8 bases match TRBD2. This CDR3 is 16 amino acids long. Germline V lookup: CDR1 SGHTA, CDR2 FQGNSA. V gave up 1 base and J gave up 0 bases; unmatched junction bases: 5. In DNA, the CDR3 is TGTGCCAGCAGCTTAGGGAGCGGGGGATCCTCCTACGAGCAGTACTTC. The encoded protein is CASSLGSGGSSYEQYF.

The chain joins TRBV7-8 to TRBJ1-2; 7 bases are shared with TRBD1. Germline V gives CDR1 SGHVS, CDR2 FQNEAQ. The CDR3 extends over 13 amino acids. With 7 bases clipped from V and 5 bases from J, the junction kept 7 bases outside the gene matches. This CDR3 is CASTRDRQYGYTF. In nucleotides, the CDR3 is TGTGCCAGCACCAGGGACAGACAGTATGGCTACACCTTC.

The rearrangement joins TRBV2 to TRBJ1-5; D unresolved. Germline V gene data show CDR1 as SNHLY and CDR2 as FYNNEI. Between the trimmed V and J ends, which lost 4 bases and 1 base, there was a span of 11 bases. CDR3 length equals 15 residues. Written as DNA, the CDR3 is TGTGCCAGCAGTGCTGTCCAGGCGAGCAATCAGCCCCAGCATTTT. Protein: CASSAVQASNQPQHF.

This chain uses TRBV28 with TRBJ2-1; tentative D call: TRBD1 (6 bases). The CDR3 is made up of 12 amino acids. The V end was cut by 4 bases, the J end by 13 bases, with 14 bases between. Germline CDR1 and CDR2: MDHEN and SYDVKM. CDR3 DNA: TGTGCCAGCAGTTCAGACTTGGGGGCCCAGTTCTTC. Encoded protein: CASSSDLGAQFF.

The rearrangement joins TRBV4-3 to TRBJ1-5, with D tentatively TRBD1 (5 bases). The V end lost 0 bases, the J end lost 2 bases, and 11 bases lay between the germline ends. The germline gives CDR1 LGHNA, CDR2 YSLEER. The CDR3 runs to 16 residues. The CDR3, as DNA: TGCGCCAGCAGCCAAGAGGGGGGGAAGGGCAATCAGCCCCAGCATTTT. It yields the protein CASSQEGGKGNQPQHF.

V and J are TRBV2 and TRBJ1-5; D is ambiguous. CDR1 and CDR2 from the germline V gene are SNHLY and FYNNEI. The CDR3 consists of 20 residues. Trimming pared 0 bases from V and 7 bases from J, leaving 28 bases between. The CDR3 DNA reads TGTGCCAGCAGTGAAGCGTCCGCCCCCCGGGTAAGGATGGGTGAACAGCCCCAGCATTTT. Its protein is CASSEASAPRVRMGEQPQHF.

The chain links TRBV7-9 to TRBJ2-7; no firm D call. Trimming pared 3 bases from V and 0 bases from J, leaving 9 bases between. Germline V lookup: CDR1 SEHNR, CDR2 FQNEAQ (reference sequence). This CDR3 is 14 amino acids long. The CDR3 bases are TGTGCCAGCAGCTTTAGTGTTAGCTCCTACGAGCAGTACTTC. Encoded protein: CASSFSVSSYEQYF.

This chain connects TRBV15 to TRBJ1-5; the D is unclear. The V and J ends lost 4 bases and 5 bases respectively, with 18 bases between them. The CDR3 extends over 16 amino acids. Germline loops: CDR1 LNHNV, CDR2 YYDKDF (reference sequence). The CDR3 here is CATSKGPHGSYQPQHF. The DNA for the CDR3 is TGTGCCACCAGCAAAGGTCCCCACGGGAGTTATCAGCCCCAGCATTTT. Combining the CDR3 with reference TRBV15 and TRBJ1-5 gives the whole variable domain DAMVIQNPRYQVTQFGKPVTLSCSQTLNHNVMYWYQQKSSQAPKLLFHYYDKDFNNEADTPDNFQSRRPNTSFCFLDIRSPGLGDTAMYLCATSKGPHGSYQPQHFGDGTRLSIL.

This chain connects TRBV2 to TRBJ1-1; D ambiguous. CDR1 and CDR2 (germline): SNHLY, FYNNEI. Trimming left V 3 bases short and J 3 bases short, with 5 bases between. The CDR3 consists of 12 residues. DNA for the CDR3: TGTGCCAGCAGTGACGAGTACACTGAAGCTTTCTTT. It specifies CASSDEYTEAFF. Looking up the rest from reference TRBV2 and TRBJ1-1 gives the full variable domain: EPEVTQTPSHQVTQMGQEVILRCVPISNHLYFYWYRQILGQKVEFLVSFYNNEISEKSEIFDDQFSVERPDGSNFTLKIRSTKLEDSAMYFCASSDEYTEAFFGQGTRLTVV.

The gene calls are TRBV7-6 and TRBJ1-1; 7 bases are shared with TRBD1. J gave up 1 base and V 5 bases, and 4 bases lay outside the gene matches. CDR3 length: 14 amino acids. Germline V gives CDR1 SGHVS, CDR2 FNYEAQ. CDR3 loop: CASSMTGPNTEAFF. The CDR3 DNA reads TGTGCCAGCAGCATGACAGGGCCGAACACTGAAGCTTTCTTT.

The chain links TRBV7-9 to TRBJ2-7; 8 bases are shared with TRBD1. Germline CDR1 and CDR2: SEHNR and FQNEAQ (reference sequence). The junction had 9 bases not matched to a gene; V was cut back by 2 bases and J by 6 bases. This CDR3 comprises 15 residues. The CDR3 protein is CASSLTGQGGFEQYF. The DNA of the CDR3 is TGTGCCAGCAGCTTAACCGGACAGGGAGGTTTCGAGCAGTACTTC.

The chain recombines TRBV28 with TRBJ1-5, with unresolved D. V lost 1 base to trimming and J lost 0 bases, with 4 bases between them. The CDR3 has 14 amino acids. Per the germline V gene, CDR1 is MDHEN and CDR2 is SYDVKM. The CDR3 spells CASSLSLSNQPQHF. CDR3 nucleotides: TGTGCCAGCAGTTTATCTCTTAGCAATCAGCCCCAGCATTTT.

The V and J genes are TRBV18 and TRBJ1-5; D is possibly TRBD1 (5 bases). Germline V gene sequence: CDR1 KGHSH, CDR2 LQKENI. Between the trimmed V and J ends, which lost 2 bases and 2 bases, there was a span of 7 bases. This CDR3 has 14 amino acids. The CDR3 sequence: CASSPVGGNQPQHF. CDR3 DNA: TGTGCCAGCTCACCAGTAGGGGGCAATCAGCCCCAGCATTTT.

This chain joins TRBV10-3 and TRBJ1-3, with TRBD1 as a possible D gene (6 bases). The CDR3 is 18 residues long. Trimming cost V 4 bases and J 2 bases, with 21 bases left between them. Per the germline V gene, CDR1 is ENHRY and CDR2 is SYGVKD. Here the CDR3 DNA reads TGTGCCATCAGTGGGGGAACCCACAAGGGGGTTACTGGAAACACCATATATTTT. Translated: CAISGGTHKGVTGNTIYF.

The gene calls are TRBV7-3 and TRBJ2-1; D may be TRBD1 (6 bases). This CDR3 spans 16 amino acids. Trimming stripped 6 bases from V and 0 bases from J, with 15 bases between. Germline CDR1 is SGHTA and CDR2 is FQGTGA. In DNA form, the CDR3 reads TGTGCCAGCAGTCAGACAGGACCAATCTCCTACAATGAGCAGTTCTTC. Its protein product is CASSQTGPISYNEQFF. Using reference TRBV7-3 and TRBJ2-1 for the parts outside the CDR3, the full variable domain is GAGVSQTPSNKVTEKGKYVELRCDPISGHTALYWYRQSLGQGPEFLIYFQGTGAADDSGLPNDRFFAVRPEGSVSTLKIQRTERGDSAVYLCASSQTGPISYNEQFFGPGTRLTVL.

The chain carries TRBV9 and TRBJ2-7; perhaps TRBD2 as D (6 bases). Trimming shortened V by 10 bases and J by 4 bases, and 21 bases separated the two germline ends. CDR3 size: 14 residues. CDR1 is SGDLS, CDR2 YYNGEE, per germline. This CDR3 reads CASGGGALSYEQYF. The CDR3, as DNA: TGTGCCTCTGGAGGAGGGGCGCTCAGTTACGAGCAGTACTTC.

CDR3 protein: CASSLRLADTDTQYF. The CDR3 DNA follows: TGTGCCAGCAGCTTAAGACTAGCGGACACAGATACGCAGTATTTT. The chain combines TRBV7-9 with TRBJ2-3; 9 nucleotides match TRBD2. Germline V gene lookup returns CDR1 SEHNR and CDR2 FQNEAQ (reference sequence). The CDR3 length is 15 residues. With 2 bases clipped from V and 2 bases from J, the junction kept 2 bases outside the gene matches.

The chain links TRBV6-6 to TRBJ1-1; D uncertain. Germline assignment: CDR1 MNHNY and CDR2 SVGAGI (reference sequence). Trimming removed 7 bases from V and 1 base from J, with 10 bases in between. The CDR3 is made up of 13 amino acids. The CDR3 region is CASKRKQNTEAFF. CDR3 coding DNA: TGTGCCAGCAAGAGAAAGCAGAACACTGAAGCTTTCTTT.

The chain has TRBV11-3 and TRBJ2-2; 7 positions match TRBD1. With 1 base clipped from V and 2 bases from J, the junction kept 1 base outside the gene matches. Germline values: CDR1 SGHNT, CDR2 YENEEA. The CDR3 covers 15 residues. DNA for the CDR3: TGTGCCAGCAGCTTAGGGACAGGAAACACCGGGGAGCTGTTTTTT. Translated, it gives CASSLGTGNTGELFF.

The rearrangement joins TRBV2 to TRBJ1-2; D gene ambiguous. The length of the CDR3 is 15 residues. Germline CDR1 SNHLY, CDR2 FYNNEI. Trimming pared 6 bases from V and 6 bases from J, leaving 20 bases between. The CDR3 region has the DNA TGTGCCAGCAGACCCATGCCGGGAGGCAACCATGGCTACACCTTC. This translates into CASRPMPGGNHGYTF.